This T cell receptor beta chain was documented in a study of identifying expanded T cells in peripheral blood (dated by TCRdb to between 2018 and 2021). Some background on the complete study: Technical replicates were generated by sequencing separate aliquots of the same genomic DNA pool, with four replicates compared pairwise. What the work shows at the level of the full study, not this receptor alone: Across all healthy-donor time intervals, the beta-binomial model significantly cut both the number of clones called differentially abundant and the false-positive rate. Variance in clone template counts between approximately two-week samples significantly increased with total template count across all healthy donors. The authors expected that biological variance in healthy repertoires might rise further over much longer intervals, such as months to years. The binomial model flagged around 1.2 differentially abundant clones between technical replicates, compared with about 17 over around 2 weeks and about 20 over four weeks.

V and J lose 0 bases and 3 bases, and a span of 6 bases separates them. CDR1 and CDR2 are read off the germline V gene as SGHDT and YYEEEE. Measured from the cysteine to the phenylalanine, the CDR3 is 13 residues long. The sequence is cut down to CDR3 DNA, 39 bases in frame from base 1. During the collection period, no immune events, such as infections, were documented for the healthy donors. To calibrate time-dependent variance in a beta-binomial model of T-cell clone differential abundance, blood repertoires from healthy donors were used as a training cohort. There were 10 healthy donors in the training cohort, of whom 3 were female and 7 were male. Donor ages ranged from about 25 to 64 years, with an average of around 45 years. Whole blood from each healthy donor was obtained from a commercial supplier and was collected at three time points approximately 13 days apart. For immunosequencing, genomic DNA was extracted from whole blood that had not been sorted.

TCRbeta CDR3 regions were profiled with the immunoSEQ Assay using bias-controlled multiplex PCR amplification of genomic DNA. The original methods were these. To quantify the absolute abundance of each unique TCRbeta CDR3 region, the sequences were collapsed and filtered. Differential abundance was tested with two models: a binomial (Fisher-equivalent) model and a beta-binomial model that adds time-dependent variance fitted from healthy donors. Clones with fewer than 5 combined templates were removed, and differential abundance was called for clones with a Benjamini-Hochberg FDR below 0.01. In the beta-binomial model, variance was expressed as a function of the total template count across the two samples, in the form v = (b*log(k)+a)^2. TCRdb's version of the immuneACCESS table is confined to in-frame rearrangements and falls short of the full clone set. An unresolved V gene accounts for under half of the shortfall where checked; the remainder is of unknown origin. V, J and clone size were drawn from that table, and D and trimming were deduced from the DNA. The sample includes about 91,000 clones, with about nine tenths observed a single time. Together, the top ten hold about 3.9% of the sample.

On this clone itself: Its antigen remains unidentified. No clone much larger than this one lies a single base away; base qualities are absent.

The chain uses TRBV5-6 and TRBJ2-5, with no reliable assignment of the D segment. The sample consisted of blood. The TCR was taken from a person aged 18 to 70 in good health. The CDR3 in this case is CASSLGHEETQYF. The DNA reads TGTGCCAGCAGCTTGGGACATGAAGAGACCCAGTACTTC.